This TCR beta chain comes out of a study of blood T cells in healthy people across ages (dated by TCRdb to about 2015). Turning to the overall study: Template switching captured roughly one uniquely barcoded TCR beta cDNA molecule per two T cells in model experiments. Age-related changes in TCR beta repertoire diversity were measured in the study by deep sequencing normalized with unique cDNA molecular identifiers. The donors were divided into four age groups: young (average approximately 15 years), middle-aged (approximately 42), aged (about 56) and long-lived (about 80). To avoid experimental bias, donors of different ages were spread randomly across the sequencing lanes. Using the same blood draw, the study looked at two additional independent replicas of 1 million unique cDNA reads for two donors, one aged 18 to 29 and the other aged 80 or older.

Receptors were amplified or captured by 5' RACE. Instrument used: Illumina HiSeq 2500. A second 7 to 11 cycle PCR used a sample-barcoded 5' primer and a J-beta primer mix. A unique molecular identifier was introduced onto each TCR beta cDNA molecule by a template-switch 5' adaptor carrying 12 random nucleotides. Each sample yielded at least 3 million CDR3-containing paired-end reads. First-strand cDNA synthesis was performed from all RNA using the Mint cDNA synthesis kit, with priming by a TRBC-specific oligonucleotide. After uracil-DNA glycosylase treatment, a first 18-cycle PCR used universal primers M1SS and BC2_uni_R on all cDNA. Regarding the original processing steps: For normalization, 1 million high-quality reads, each with a distinct molecular identifier, were randomly selected from each sample. Instead of being binned into consensus sequences, reads with shared molecular identifiers were discarded. MiTCR, run with a Q25 quality threshold and the strictest error-elimination algorithm, handled CDR3 identification, clonotype clustering and error correction. Lower-bound total TCR beta diversity was estimated with a nonparametric unseen species model using Euler transformation. Clones were called with MiXCR by TCRdb after fastp trimmed the public reads at Q25, and only in-frame beta chains were retained. Each record represents a unique CDR3 protein, reported with the most common genes and DNA among its rows. What appears here as the V and J calls and clone size reflects TCRdb's work, not the paper's. Present in this sample are over 1,300,000 distinct CDR3 sequences, around 59% of which were seen just once. Under 8.5% of the sample rests with the top ten.

A note on this clonotype: Its antigen is not yet known. Base qualities are missing; no much larger clone stands one base away.

Findings and caveats that apply to the study as a whole: Bulk unsorted PBMC profiling prevented conclusive comparison of naive and antigen-experienced compartments. Estimates of total diversity from one million sequenced T cells were regarded as lower bounds and underestimates. Compared with the aged group, the long-lived group had more naive CD4+ T cells, fewer expanded clones and increased TCR diversity, suggesting age selection. Because donor CMV infection status was unknown, age-related changes in expanded clonotypes were potentially confounded. There was a strong correlation between observed TCR beta diversity and the percentage of naive T cells measured by flow cytometry. Observed TCR beta diversity per million T cells fell roughly linearly with age, and a significant reduction was already apparent by age about 38.

The CDR3 holds 14 amino acids from the cysteine to the phenylalanine. Only the CDR3 part of the read is kept: 42 bases, read in frame from the first base. According to the germline V gene, CDR1 reads MGHRA and CDR2 reads YSYEKL. V and J lose 2 bases and 0 bases, and a span of 7 bases separates them. The roughly 39 donors, aged about 6 to 95 years, were systemically healthy Caucasian individuals from Russia. Each donor gave 8 to 10 milliliters of peripheral blood, drawn into EDTA-treated Vacutainer tubes. Ficoll-Paque density-gradient centrifugation was used to isolate PBMCs, with at least 7 million obtained per sample. Trizol reagent was used to extract total RNA from the PBMCs, yielding at least 6 micrograms per sample. For every donor, flow cytometry on a PBMC aliquot measured the percentage of naive CD45RAhigh/CD27high T cells.

The sequence links TRBV4-1 to TRBJ2-5; the D gene cannot be resolved reliably. The sequenced material came from blood. The receptor was isolated from a man aged 18-30 years in good health. The nucleotide sequence is TGCGCCAGCAGCCAAATAGAGCACCAAGAGACCCAGTACTTC. It translates as CASSQIEHQETQYF.